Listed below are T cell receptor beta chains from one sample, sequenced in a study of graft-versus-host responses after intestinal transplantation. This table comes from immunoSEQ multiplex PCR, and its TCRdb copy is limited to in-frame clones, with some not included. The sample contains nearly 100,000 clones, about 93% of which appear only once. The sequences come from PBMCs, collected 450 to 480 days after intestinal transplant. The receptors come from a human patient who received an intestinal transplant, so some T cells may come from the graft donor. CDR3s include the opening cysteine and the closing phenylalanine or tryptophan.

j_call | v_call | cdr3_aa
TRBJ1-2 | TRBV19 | CASSIGTELNYGYTF
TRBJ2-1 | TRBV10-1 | CASSDGYNEQFF
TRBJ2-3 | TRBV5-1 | CASSLDTRFWDTQYF
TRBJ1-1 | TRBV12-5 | CASARDREVAFF
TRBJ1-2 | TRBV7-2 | CASSLVGAGGYYGYTF
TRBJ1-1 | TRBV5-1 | CASSLGPRGQDEAFF
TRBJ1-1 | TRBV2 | CASSELGRRVTEAFF
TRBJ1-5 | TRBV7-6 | CASSPSTGSLNQPQHF
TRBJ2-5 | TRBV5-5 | CASSLGSQETQYF
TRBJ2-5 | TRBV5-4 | CASSSYKDRGGETQYF
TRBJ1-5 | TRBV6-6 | CASSAGYNQPQHF
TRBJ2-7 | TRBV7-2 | CASSPAYEQYF
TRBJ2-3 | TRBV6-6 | CASTNLVADTQYF
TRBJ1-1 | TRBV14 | CASSHSMNTEAFF
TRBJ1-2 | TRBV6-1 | CASSEWDGYGYTF
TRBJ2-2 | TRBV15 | CATSREPDENTGELFF
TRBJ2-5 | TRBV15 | CATSRGGLAVQETQYF
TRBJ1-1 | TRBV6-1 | CASRPTENTEAFF
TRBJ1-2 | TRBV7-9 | CASSPGTPYGYTF
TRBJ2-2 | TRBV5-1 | CASSGAGELFF
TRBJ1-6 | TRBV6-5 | CASSYSGQGYSPLHF
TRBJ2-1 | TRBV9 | CASSARLAGYNEQFF